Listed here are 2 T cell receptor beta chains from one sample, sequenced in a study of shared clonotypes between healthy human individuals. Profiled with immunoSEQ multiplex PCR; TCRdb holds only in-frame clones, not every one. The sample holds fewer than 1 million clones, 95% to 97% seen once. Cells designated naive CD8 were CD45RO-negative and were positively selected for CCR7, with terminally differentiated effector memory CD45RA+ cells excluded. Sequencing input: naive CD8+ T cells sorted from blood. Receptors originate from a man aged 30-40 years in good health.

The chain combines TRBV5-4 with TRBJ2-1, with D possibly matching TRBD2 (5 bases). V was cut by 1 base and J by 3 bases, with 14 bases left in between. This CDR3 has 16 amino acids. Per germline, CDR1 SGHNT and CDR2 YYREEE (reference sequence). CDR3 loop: CASSLYWGDSYNEQFF. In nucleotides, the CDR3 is TGTGCCAGCAGCTTGTATTGGGGAGATAGCTACAATGAGCAGTTCTTC.

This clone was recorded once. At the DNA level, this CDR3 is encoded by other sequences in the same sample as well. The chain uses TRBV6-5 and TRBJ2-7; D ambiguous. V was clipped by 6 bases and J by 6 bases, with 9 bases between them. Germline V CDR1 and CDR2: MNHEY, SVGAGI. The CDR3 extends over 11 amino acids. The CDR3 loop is CASSSGLEQYF. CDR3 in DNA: TGTGCCAGCAGCTCAGGTCTCGAGCAGTACTTC.